A selection of T cell receptor beta chains follows, all from one sample in a study of T cell repertoires in cytomegalovirus infection. TCRdb re-called the reads with MiXCR, one entry per CDR3 protein. The sample comprises some 120,000 distinct CDR3 sequences, about a tenth of which are singletons, and 25% to 40% rests with the top ten. These receptors' targets are unknown. Specimen: PBMCs, sequenced either directly or after in vitro stimulation (not recorded which). These receptors all stem from a human donor in good health (CMV status not recorded). Some clones in this sample may be carry-over from other donors' samples. Both conserved end residues are part of each CDR3. Fields, in order: V gene, D gene, clone size, J gene, CDR3 protein, CDR3 DNA. D genes are given only for firm matches. The size entry is marked missing in some rows and otherwise reads once, few, many or a size class.

TRBV4-1,TRBD1,many,TRBJ2-5,CASSQDQGGGETQYF,TGCGCCAGCAGCCAAGATCAAGGGGGCGGAGAGACCCAGTACTTC
TRBV5-1,.,.,TRBJ2-3,CASSLGSSPGTQYF,TGCGCCAGCAGCTTGGGTAGCTCGCCCGGCACGCAGTATTTT
TRBV6-2/TRBV6-3,.,many,TRBJ1-2,CASSTFLLADGYTF,TGTGCCAGCAGCACCTTTCTCTTGGCGGATGGCTACACCTTC
TRBV6-2/TRBV6-3,.,many,TRBJ2-5,CASSKAVLREETQYF,TGTGCCAGCAGTAAAGCGGTACTTCGAGAAGAGACCCAGTACTTC
TRBV28,.,.,TRBJ1-6,CASSLPQESPLHF,TGTGCCAGCAGTTTACCACAAGAATCACCCCTCCACTTT
TRBV2,.,.,TRBJ1-1,CTSSEARGRTEAFF,TGTACCAGCAGTGAAGCGCGCGGTCGCACTGAAGCTTTCTTT
TRBV7-2,.,many,TRBJ1-6,CASIGPNNSPLHF,TGTGCCAGCATAGGACCTAATAATTCACCCCTCCACTTT
TRBV27,TRBD1,many,TRBJ2-3,CASSKGQGTDTQYF,TGTGCCAGCAGTAAAGGACAGGGAACAGATACGCAGTATTTT
TRBV5-4,.,few,TRBJ1-2,CASSLGTLRNYGYTF,TGTGCCAGCAGCTTGGGGACCCTTCGGAACTATGGCTACACCTTC
TRBV10-3,TRBD1,.,TRBJ2-1,CAIQGQDSYNEQFF,TGTGCCATCCAAGGACAGGACTCCTACAATGAGCAGTTCTTC
TRBV20-1,TRBD1,few,TRBJ1-2,CSATDDRGRMGDGYTF,TGCAGTGCTACCGACGACAGGGGGCGAATGGGGGATGGCTACACCTTC